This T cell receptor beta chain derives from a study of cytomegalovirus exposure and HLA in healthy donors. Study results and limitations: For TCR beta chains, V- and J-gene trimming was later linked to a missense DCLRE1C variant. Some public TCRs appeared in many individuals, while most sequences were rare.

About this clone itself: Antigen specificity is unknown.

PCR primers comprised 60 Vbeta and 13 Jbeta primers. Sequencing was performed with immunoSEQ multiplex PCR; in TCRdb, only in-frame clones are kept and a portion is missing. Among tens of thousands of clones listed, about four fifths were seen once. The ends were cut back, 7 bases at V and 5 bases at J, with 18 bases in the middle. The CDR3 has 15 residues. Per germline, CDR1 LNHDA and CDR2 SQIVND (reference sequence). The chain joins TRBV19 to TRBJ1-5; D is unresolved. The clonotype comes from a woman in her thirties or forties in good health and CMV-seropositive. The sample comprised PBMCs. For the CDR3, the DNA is TGTGCCAGTATGAGGGCCCCCGGACTTTATCAGCCCCAGCATTTT. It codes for CASMRAPGLYQPQHF.